The source of this TCR beta chain is a study of OX40 agonist ivuxolimab in advanced cancers. Across the whole study: Patients were treated with ivuxolimab, an agonistic anti-OX40 (CD134) antibody.

There are 12 residues in the CDR3. The V end was cut by 8 bases, the J end by 5 bases, with 13 bases between. Per the germline V gene, CDR1 is SGHNT and CDR2 is YENEEA. Here immunoSEQ multiplex PCR was the method, and the copy in TCRdb shows in-frame clones only, minus some. The sample records under 5,500 clones, about 70% being singletons. Patients who had autoimmune disease history or got systemic immunosuppression were left out. Sequences were derived from CD4+ or CD8+ T cells sorted from blood, sampled in a trial of the OX40 agonist ivuxolimab. This receptor was identified in an adult with an advanced solid tumor such as melanoma, head and neck, liver or kidney cancer. The chain joins TRBV11-3 to TRBJ2-7, with D possibly being TRBD2 (6 bases). CDR3 nucleotide sequence: TGTGCCAGCGCTTCTTCGGGGGACGAGCAGTACTTC. Amino acid sequence: CASASSGDEQYF.